This T cell receptor beta chain comes out of a study of shared clonotypes between healthy human individuals. This CDR3 is built from 15 residues. Germline CDR1 and CDR2: MGHDK and SYGVNS. V was shortened by 5 bases and J by 8 bases, with 19 bases between the two germline ends. Donors were Caucasian adults residing in Nashville, Tennessee, USA. Study-wide findings and caveats: Clonotypes shared by all four sorted-subset donors had higher generation probabilities than non-shared clonotypes. On the whole, naive subsets had larger estimated richness than memory subsets had. The low donor count limited represented genetic and exposure-history diversity.

Data came from immunoSEQ multiplex PCR; TCRdb stores just in-frame clones and leaves some out. The sample carries under 650,000 clones, about 96% recorded once. As regards this clone: Its cognate antigen is unknown.

V is TRBV25-1 and J is TRBJ2-1; tentatively, D is TRBD1 (6 bases). Material: naive CD4+ T cells sorted from blood. As for subset: CD45RA+ positively selected. The sequence was collected from a woman aged 25 to 39 in good health. The DNA of the CDR3 is TGTGCCAGCAGTACCTGGGGCAGGGGCCAGTATGAGCAGTTCTTC. Its translation is CASSTWGRGQYEQFF. Full variable domain (missing parts from reference TRBV25-1 and TRBJ2-1): EADIYQTPRYLVIGTGKKITLECSQTMGHDKMYWYQQDPGMELHLIHYSYGVNSTEKGDLSSESTVSRIRTEHFPLTLESARPSHTSQYLCASSTWGRGQYEQFFGPGTRLTVL.